This T cell receptor beta chain appears in the sequencing data of a study of blood T cell repertoires in COVID-19. Only in-frame clones appear in the TCRdb table, and some are missing; sequencing was by immunoSEQ multiplex PCR. The sample lists 90,000 to 100,000 clones, 70% to 90% occurring once. Germline CDR1 is KGHSH and CDR2 is LQKENI. V lost 6 bases and J lost 6, with 20 bases in between. CDR3 length: 16 amino acids. Sequences were obtained from peripheral blood. V is TRBV18 and J is TRBJ2-2; no definite D call. The source of this sequence is a man aged 45-65 years with COVID-19, enrolled during active disease. The CDR3 sequence: CASSDRPADSPGELFF. Written as DNA, the CDR3 is TGTGCCAGCTCCGACCGTCCGGCCGACTCCCCCGGGGAGCTGTTTTTT.